A selection of T cell receptor beta chains follows, all from one sample in a study of CD8+ T cells in alopecia areata. Sequencing used immunoSEQ multiplex PCR; TCRdb keeps in-frame clones, though not all of them. This sample yields 130,000 to 150,000 clones, of which approximately 51% are seen a single time; more than 0.95% belongs to the top ten. The sequences come from CD4+ T cells sorted from blood, collected at week 0. The receptor set was obtained from a human donor with alopecia areata. CDR3s include the opening cysteine and the closing phenylalanine or tryptophan. Each record gives: V gene, D gene, clone size, J gene, CDR3 DNA, CDR3 protein. A D gene is named only where the DNA matches it firmly. Clone size is given for some rows only: seen once, a few or many times, or a class if the clone is expanded.

>TRBV5-4|NA|NA|TRBJ2-1
TGTGCCAGCAGCCTCCCTCGGGACCACCCTTTAGGTGAGCAGTTCTTC
CASSLPRDHPLGEQFF
>TRBV28|NA|few|TRBJ2-7
TGTGCCAGCAGTTTTCCACGGGCCTACGAGCAGTACTTC
CASSFPRAYEQYF
>TRBV20-1|NA|NA|TRBJ2-1
TGCAGTGCACCCCGGGGACCCCAGTTCTTC
CSAPRGPQFF
>TRBV29-1|NA|few|TRBJ2-7
TGCAGCGTTGAAGTGGCTAGTGAATACGAGCAGTACTTC
CSVEVASEYEQYF
>TRBV14|NA|NA|TRBJ2-6
TGTGCCAGCAGCCAGAATTGGGGGGGCGAGGCCAACGTCCTGACTTTC
CASSQNWGGEANVLTF
>TRBV7-2|NA|few|TRBJ2-4
TGTGCCAGCAGCTACTCATACACTCTAGCCAAAAACATTCAGTACTTC
CASSYSYTLAKNIQYF
>TRBV19|NA|few|TRBJ1-5
TGTGCCAGTAGTGGACAGTCCAATCAGCCCCAGCATTTT
CASSGQSNQPQHF
>TRBV29-1|TRBD2|few|TRBJ2-3
TGCAGCGTCGAAACAGTTCCTTCCGGGACTAGCGGGCGCACAGATACGCAGTATTTT
CSVETVPSGTSGRTDTQYF
>TRBV9|NA|NA|TRBJ1-2
TGTGCCAGCAGCGTAGCTGCGGGTACCTATGGCTACACCTTC
CASSVAAGTYGYTF
>TRBV15|NA|NA|TRBJ2-7
TGTGCCACCAGCAGAGGGGACGGGTACTCCTACGAGCAGTACTTC
CATSRGDGYSYEQYF
>TRBV9|NA|many|TRBJ2-3
TGTGCCAGCAGCGTAGATAGCCCGCCAGATACGCAGTATTTT
CASSVDSPPDTQYF
>TRBV7-8|NA|NA|TRBJ2-7
TGTGCCAGCAGCCCAGCACCAGGCACCTACGAGCAGTACTTC
CASSPAPGTYEQYF
>TRBV29-1|NA|NA|TRBJ1-5
TGCAGCGTTGAAATGGGAAGGGATCAGCCCCAGCATTTT
CSVEMGRDQPQHF
>TRBV11-2|TRBD2|once|TRBJ2-3
TGTGCCACCAAGTGGCAGGGACTAGCGGGAGCAAGTGAGGCGCAGTATTTT
CATKWQGLAGASEAQYF
>TRBV29-1|NA|few|TRBJ1-5
TGCAGCGTTGAAAGTCGACGGATCAATCAGCCCCAGCATTTT
CSVESRRINQPQHF
>TRBV5-1|NA|NA|TRBJ2-7
TGCGCCAGCAGCCCCAACTCGGGACCCTTCTACGAGCAGTACTTC
CASSPNSGPFYEQYF
>TRBV28|TRBD2|few|TRBJ2-3
TGTGCCAGCAGTGAACTAGCGGGAGGAGCGCAGTATTTT
CASSELAGGAQYF
>TRBV6-1|TRBD2|NA|TRBJ2-5
TGTGCCAGCAGTGGGGGCGGGTTTGCGGGAGTTGGAGAGACCCAGTACTTC
CASSGGGFAGVGETQYF
>TRBV28|NA|NA|TRBJ1-1
TGTGCCAGCAGTATCGCGGTTCCCGGCCGAGCTTTCTTT
CASSIAVPGRAFF
>TRBV29-1|NA|NA|TRBJ2-7
TGCAGCGTTGAGATGGGCCTGACTTCCCACGAGCAGTACTTC
CSVEMGLTSHEQYF
>TRBV30|NA|NA|TRBJ2-5
TGTGCCTGGATCCCCTCGGGCCGGACACAAGAGACCCAGTACTTC
CAWIPSGRTQETQYF
>TRBV7-2|TRBD2|NA|TRBJ2-7
TGTGCCAGCAGCTTAGTCCTAGCGGGAGGGTACGAGCAGTACTTC
CASSLVLAGGYEQYF
>TRBV6-6|NA|NA|TRBJ1-1
TGTGCCAGCACCCACACCCTGCAGGCTCGGAACACTGAAGCTTTCTTT
CASTHTLQARNTEAFF
>TRBV27|NA|few|TRBJ1-2
TGTGCCACCCGTTCAGGGACGGTGGGTGGCTACACCTTC
CATRSGTVGGYTF
>TRBV29-1|NA|NA|TRBJ1-1
TGCAGTGGGGGGCAGGGAGGGACTGAAGCTTTCTTT
CSGGQGGTEAFF
>TRBV5-4|TRBD1|NA|TRBJ2-5
TGTGCCAGCAGCTTAGGAGACAGGGACCAAGAGACCCAGTACTTC
CASSLGDRDQETQYF
>TRBV4-1|NA|NA|TRBJ1-2
TGCGCCAGCAGCCTTAGGATCGCCGAGGCTGGCTACACCTTC
CASSLRIAEAGYTF
>TRBV29-1|TRBD1|NA|TRBJ2-7
TGCAGCGTTGGACAGGGTAGGTCCTACGAGCAGTACTTC
CSVGQGRSYEQYF
>TRBV29-1|NA|NA|TRBJ2-5
TGCAGCGTTGAAGCCCCCCTGAACGCCCAGTACTTC
CSVEAPLNAQYF
>TRBV4-2|TRBD1|NA|TRBJ1-2
TGTGCCAGCAGCCAAGGAGGGAAGGGACAGGGGGACTATGGCTACACCTTC
CASSQGGKGQGDYGYTF
>TRBV5-1|NA|NA|TRBJ2-1
TGCGCCAGCAGTCCGCGACTAGACTCCTACAATGAGCAGTTCTTC
CASSPRLDSYNEQFF